This TCR beta chain was captured in a study of blood T cell repertoires in COVID-19. This clone was detected a few times. Profiled with immunoSEQ multiplex PCR; TCRdb holds only in-frame clones, not every one. The table records approximately 200,000 clones, about 91% of them present only once. The germline gives CDR1 MGHRA, CDR2 YSYEKL. The J segment lost 4 bases and the V segment lost 2 bases, leaving 9 bases of the junction unmatched. The CDR3 has 17 residues. The J gene is TRBJ2-2, the V gene TRBV4-1, with 8 bases lining up with TRBD2. The receptor was derived from a man younger than 35 with active or convalescent COVID-19. Material: peripheral blood. The CDR3 bases are TGCGCCAGCAGCCAACCTCGGACTAGCCCGGGCACCGGGGAGCTGTTTTTT. Its protein product is CASSQPRTSPGTGELFF.